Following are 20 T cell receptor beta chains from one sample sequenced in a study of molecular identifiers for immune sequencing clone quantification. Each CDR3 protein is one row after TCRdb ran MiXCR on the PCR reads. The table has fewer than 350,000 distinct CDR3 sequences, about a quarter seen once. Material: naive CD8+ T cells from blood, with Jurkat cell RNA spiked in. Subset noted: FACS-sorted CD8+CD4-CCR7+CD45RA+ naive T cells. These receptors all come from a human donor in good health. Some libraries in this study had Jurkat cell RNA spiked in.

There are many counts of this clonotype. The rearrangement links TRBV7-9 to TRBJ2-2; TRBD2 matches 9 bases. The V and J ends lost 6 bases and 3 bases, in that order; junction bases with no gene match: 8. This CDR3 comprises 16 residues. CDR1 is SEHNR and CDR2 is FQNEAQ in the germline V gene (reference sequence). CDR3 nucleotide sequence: TGTGCCAGCAGGCACCCTAGCGGGGCTCACACCGGGGAGCTGTTTTTT. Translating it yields CASRHPSGAHTGELFF. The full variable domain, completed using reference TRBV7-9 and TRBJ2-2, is DTGVSQNPRHKITKRGQNVTFRCDPISEHNRLYWYRQTLGQGPEFLTYFQNEAQLEKSRLLSDRFSAERPKGSFSTLEIQRTEQGDSAMYLCASRHPSGAHTGELFFGEGSRLTVL.

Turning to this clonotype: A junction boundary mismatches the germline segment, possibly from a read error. CDR3 sequence reads: CASSPKGQAAYEQYF. CDR3 sequence (DNA): TGTGCCAGCAGCCCGAAAGGACAGGCGGCCTACGAACAGTACTTC. The rearrangement links TRBV13 to TRBJ2-7; 7 nucleotides line up with TRBD1. Germline CDR1 reads PRHDT; CDR2 reads FYEKMQ (reference sequence). This CDR3 has 15 residues.

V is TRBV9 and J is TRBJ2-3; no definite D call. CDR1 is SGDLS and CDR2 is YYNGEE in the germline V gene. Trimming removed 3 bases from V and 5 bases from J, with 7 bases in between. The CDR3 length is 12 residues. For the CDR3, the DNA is TGTGCCAGCAGCGGAACCAAAGATACGCAGTATTTT. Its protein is CASSGTKDTQYF.

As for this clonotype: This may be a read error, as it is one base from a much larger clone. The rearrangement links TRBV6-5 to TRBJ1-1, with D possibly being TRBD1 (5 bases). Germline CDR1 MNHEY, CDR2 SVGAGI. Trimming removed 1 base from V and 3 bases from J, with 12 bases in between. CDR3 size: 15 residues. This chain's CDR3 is CASSYFVGTDTEAFF. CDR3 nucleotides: TGTGCCAGCAGTTACTTTGTAGGGACGGACACTGAAGCTTTCTTT.

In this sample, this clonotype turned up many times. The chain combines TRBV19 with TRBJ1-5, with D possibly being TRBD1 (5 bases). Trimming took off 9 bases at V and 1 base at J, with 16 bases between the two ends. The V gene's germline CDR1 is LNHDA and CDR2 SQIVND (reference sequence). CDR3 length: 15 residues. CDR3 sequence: CASTQGGGSNQPQHF. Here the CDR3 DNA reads TGTGCCAGCACCCAGGGCGGGGGAAGCAATCAGCCCCAGCATTTT. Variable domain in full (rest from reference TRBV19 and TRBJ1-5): DGGITQSPKYLFRKEGQNVTLSCEQNLNHDAMYWYRQDPGQGLRLIYYSQIVNDFQKGDIAEGYSVSREKKESFPLTVTSAQKNPTAFYLCASTQGGGSNQPQHFGDGTRLSIL.

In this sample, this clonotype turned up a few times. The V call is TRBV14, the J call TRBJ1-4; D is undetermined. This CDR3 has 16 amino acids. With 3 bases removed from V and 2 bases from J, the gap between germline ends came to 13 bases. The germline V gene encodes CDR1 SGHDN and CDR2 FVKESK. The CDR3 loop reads CASSHHSRLTNEKLFF. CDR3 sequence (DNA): TGTGCCAGCAGCCACCACAGCCGTTTGACTAATGAAAAACTGTTTTTT.

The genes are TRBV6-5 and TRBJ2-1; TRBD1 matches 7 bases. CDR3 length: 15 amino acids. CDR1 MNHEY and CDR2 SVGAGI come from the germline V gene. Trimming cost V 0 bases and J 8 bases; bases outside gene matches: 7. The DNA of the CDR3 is TGTGCCAGCAGTTACTCCGACAGGGCCGGGGATGAGCAGTTCTTC. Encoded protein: CASSYSDRAGDEQFF.

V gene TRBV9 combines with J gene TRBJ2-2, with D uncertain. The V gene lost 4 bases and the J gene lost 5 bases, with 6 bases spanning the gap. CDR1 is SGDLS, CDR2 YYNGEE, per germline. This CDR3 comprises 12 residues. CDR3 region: CASSRETGELFF. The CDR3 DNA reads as TGTGCCAGCAGCAGAGAGACCGGGGAGCTGTTTTTT.

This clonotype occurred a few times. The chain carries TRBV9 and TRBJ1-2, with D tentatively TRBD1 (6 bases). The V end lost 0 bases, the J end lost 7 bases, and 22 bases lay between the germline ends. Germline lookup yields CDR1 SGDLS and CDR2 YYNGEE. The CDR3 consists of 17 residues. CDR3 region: CASSVAYRTEGGVGYTF. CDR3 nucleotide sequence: TGTGCCAGCAGCGTAGCTTATAGGACAGAGGGGGGTGTTGGCTACACCTTC.

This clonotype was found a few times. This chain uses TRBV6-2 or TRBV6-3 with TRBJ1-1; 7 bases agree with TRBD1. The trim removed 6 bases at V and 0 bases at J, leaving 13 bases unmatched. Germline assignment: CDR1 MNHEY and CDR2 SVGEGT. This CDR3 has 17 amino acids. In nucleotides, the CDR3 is TGTGCCAGCAGCACCAACAGGGGAGTGTCGATGAACACTGAAGCTTTCTTT. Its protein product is CASSTNRGVSMNTEAFF.

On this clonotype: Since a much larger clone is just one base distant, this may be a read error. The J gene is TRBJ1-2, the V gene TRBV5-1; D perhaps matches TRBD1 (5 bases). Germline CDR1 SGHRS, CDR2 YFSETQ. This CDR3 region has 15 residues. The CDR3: CGSSPDSPSPYGYTF. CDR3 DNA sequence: TGCGGCAGCAGCCCCGACAGTCCCTCTCCCTATGGCTACACCTTC.

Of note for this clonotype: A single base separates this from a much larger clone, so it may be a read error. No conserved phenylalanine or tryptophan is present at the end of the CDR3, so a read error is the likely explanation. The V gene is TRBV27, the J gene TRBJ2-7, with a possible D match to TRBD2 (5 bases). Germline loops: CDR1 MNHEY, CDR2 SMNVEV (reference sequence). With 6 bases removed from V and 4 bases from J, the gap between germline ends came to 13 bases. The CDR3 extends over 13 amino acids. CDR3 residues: CASSHDPGYEQYL. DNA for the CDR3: TGTGCCAGCAGCCACGACCCGGGGTACGAGCAGTACCTC.

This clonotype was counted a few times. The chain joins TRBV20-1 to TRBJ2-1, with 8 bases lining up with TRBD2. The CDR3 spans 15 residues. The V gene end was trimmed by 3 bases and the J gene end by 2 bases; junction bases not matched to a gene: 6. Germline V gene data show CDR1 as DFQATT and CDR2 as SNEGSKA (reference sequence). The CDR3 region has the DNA TGCAGTGCTAGTGATACTAGCGGCACCTACAATGAGCAGTTCTTC. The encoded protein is CSASDTSGTYNEQFF.

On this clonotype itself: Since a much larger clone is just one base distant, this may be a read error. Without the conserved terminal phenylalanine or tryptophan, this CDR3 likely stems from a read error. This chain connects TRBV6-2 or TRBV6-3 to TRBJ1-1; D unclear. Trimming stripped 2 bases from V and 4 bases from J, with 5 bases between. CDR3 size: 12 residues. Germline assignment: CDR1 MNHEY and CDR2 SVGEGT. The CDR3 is CASSYPATEAFY. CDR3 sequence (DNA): TGTGCCAGCAGTTACCCCGCCACTGAAGCTTTCTAT.

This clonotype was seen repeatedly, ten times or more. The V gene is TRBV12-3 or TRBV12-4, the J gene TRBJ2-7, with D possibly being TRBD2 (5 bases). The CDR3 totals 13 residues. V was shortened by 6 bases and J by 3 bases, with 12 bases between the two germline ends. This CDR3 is CASSPAVNYEQYF. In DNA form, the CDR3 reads TGTGCCAGCAGCCCAGCGGTGAACTACGAGCAGTACTTC.

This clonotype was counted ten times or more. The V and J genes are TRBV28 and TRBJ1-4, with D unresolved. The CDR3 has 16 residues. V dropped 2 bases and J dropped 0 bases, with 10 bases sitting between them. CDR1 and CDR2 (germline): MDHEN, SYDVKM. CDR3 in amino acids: CASSLTGPATNEKLFF. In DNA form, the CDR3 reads TGTGCCAGCAGTTTAACCGGCCCTGCAACTAATGAAAAACTGTTTTTT.

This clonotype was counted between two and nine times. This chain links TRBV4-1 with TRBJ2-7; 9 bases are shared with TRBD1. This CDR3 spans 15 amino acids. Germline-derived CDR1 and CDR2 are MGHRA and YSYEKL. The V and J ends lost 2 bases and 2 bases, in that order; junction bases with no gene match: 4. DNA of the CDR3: TGCGCCAGCAGCCAAATGACAGGGGGGCCCTACGAGCAGTACTTC. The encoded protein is CASSQMTGGPYEQYF.

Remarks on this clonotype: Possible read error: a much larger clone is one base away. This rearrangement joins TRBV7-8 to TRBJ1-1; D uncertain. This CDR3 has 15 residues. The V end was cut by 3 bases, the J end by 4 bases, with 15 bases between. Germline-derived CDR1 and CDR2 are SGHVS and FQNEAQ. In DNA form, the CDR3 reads TGTGCCAGCAGCTTTTCCCCTACATGGAGCACTGAAGCTTTCTTT. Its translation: CASSFSPTWSTEAFF.

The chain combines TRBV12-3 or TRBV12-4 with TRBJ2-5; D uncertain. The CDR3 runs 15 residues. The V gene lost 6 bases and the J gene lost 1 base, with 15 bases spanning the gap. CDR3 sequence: CASRDLGGSQETQYF. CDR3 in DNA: TGTGCCAGCAGGGACCTGGGTGGGTCCCAAGAGACCCAGTACTTC.

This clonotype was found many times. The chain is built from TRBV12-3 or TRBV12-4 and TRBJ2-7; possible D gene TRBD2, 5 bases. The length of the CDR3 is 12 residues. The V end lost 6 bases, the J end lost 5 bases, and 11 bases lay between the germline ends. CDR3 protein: CASSLTGDEQYF. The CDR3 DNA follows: TGTGCCAGCAGCTTGACCGGGGACGAGCAGTACTTC.